The 20 T cell receptor beta chains listed next were all sequenced from one sample in a study of control samples from healthy donors and cancer patients. Only in-frame clones appear in the TCRdb table, and some are missing; sequencing was by immunoSEQ multiplex PCR. The sample yields approximately 98,000 clones, around 80% seen once. The sequenced material came from blood. Receptors were obtained from a man aged 18-30 years in good health.

The rearrangement joins TRBV6-6 to TRBJ1-2, with 9 bases fitting TRBD1. The CDR3 runs 14 residues. The germline V gene encodes CDR1 MNHNY and CDR2 SVGAGI (reference sequence). J gave up 6 bases and V 0 bases, and 2 bases lay outside the gene matches. The DNA for the CDR3 is TGTGCCAGCAGTTACTCGTGGACAGGGGATGGCTACACCTTC. Translation gives CASSYSWTGDGYTF.

The chain is built from TRBV7-8 and TRBJ2-2; D is unresolved. The CDR3 has 13 amino acids. CDR1 SGHVS and CDR2 FQNEAQ come from the germline V gene. The V end lost 2 bases, the J end lost 6 bases, and 7 bases lay between the germline ends. Written as DNA, the CDR3 is TGTGCCAGCAGCTTACTGGAAGCCGGGGAGCTGTTTTTT. Translation gives CASSLLEAGELFF.

The J gene is TRBJ2-3, the V gene TRBV3-1 (or the pseudogene TRBV3-2), with a weak D call TRBD1 (6 bases). The CDR3 has 17 amino acids. V lost 0 bases and J lost 2, with 15 bases in between. The V gene's germline CDR1 is LGHDT and CDR2 YNNKEL (reference sequence). The CDR3 region has the DNA TGTGCCAGCAGCCAAGAAGGGGGTAGCGAGTTCACAGATACGCAGTATTTT. This gives the protein CASSQEGGSEFTDTQYF.

This clone was picked up one time. The rearrangement uses TRBV7-9 and TRBJ1-1, with unresolved D. The V and J ends lost 5 bases and 5 bases respectively, with 15 bases between them. CDR1 SEHNR and CDR2 FQNEAQ come from the germline V gene (reference sequence). This CDR3 is built from 14 residues. CDR3 loop: CASSPTNSGTEAFF. The CDR3 DNA sequence: TGTGCCAGCAGCCCGACTAACTCGGGGACTGAAGCTTTCTTT.

The V and J genes are TRBV5-1 and TRBJ2-1; possibly TRBD2 for D (8 bases). The CDR3 totals 15 residues. Trimming shortened V by 7 bases and J by 1 base, and 15 bases separated the two germline ends. Germline V gene lookup returns CDR1 SGHRS and CDR2 YFSETQ. The CDR3 region has the DNA TGCGCCAGCCACAGGGGCGGGGGGTCCTACAATGAGCAGTTCTTC. This translates into CASHRGGGSYNEQFF.

A few counts support this clone. The chain recombines TRBV5-5 with TRBJ1-1; D is possibly TRBD1 (5 bases). V gave up 2 bases and J gave up 1 base, with 15 bases separating them. CDR3 length equals 16 residues. The germline V gene encodes CDR1 SGHKS and CDR2 YYEKEE (reference sequence). The DNA of the CDR3 is TGTGCCAGCAGCTTCCCGAGGGGCAGCCAGAACACTGAAGCTTTCTTT. Protein product: CASSFPRGSQNTEAFF. The full variable domain, completed using reference TRBV5-5 and TRBJ1-1, is DAGVTQSPTHLIKTRGQQVTLRCSPISGHKSVSWYQQVLGQGPQFIFQYYEKEERGRGNFPDRFSARQFPNYSSELNVNALLLGDSALYLCASSFPRGSQNTEAFFGQGTRLTVV.

This clone was counted a few times. The rearrangement links TRBV5-1 to TRBJ2-2; TRBD2 is a possible D gene (5 bases). V dropped 5 bases and J dropped 4 bases, with 15 bases sitting between them. CDR3 size: 15 residues. Germline V CDR1 and CDR2: SGHRS, YFSETQ. Here the CDR3 DNA reads TGCGCCAGCAGTCCTTTGGGAGTGCTCACCGGGGAGCTGTTTTTT. Translation gives CASSPLGVLTGELFF.

J is TRBJ2-3 and V is TRBV28, with D maybe TRBD1 (5 bases). Trimming removed 2 bases from V and 5 bases from J, with 8 bases in between. The CDR3 extends over 13 amino acids. In germline, CDR1 is MDHEN, CDR2 SYDVKM. This chain's CDR3 is CASSLVGVDTQYF. The CDR3 nucleotides read TGTGCCAGCAGTTTAGTAGGGGTAGATACGCAGTATTTT.

CDR3: CAWSVRQRGGTDTQYF. CDR3 bases: TGTGCCTGGAGTGTACGACAGCGGGGGGGGACAGATACGCAGTATTTT. The chain carries TRBV30 and TRBJ2-3, with TRBD2 identical over 10 bases. V lost 0 bases to trimming and J lost 3 bases; unmatched junction nucleotides: 6. Germline CDR1 GTSNPN, CDR2 SVGIG (reference sequence). This CDR3 spans 16 amino acids.

The chain has TRBV29-1 and TRBJ1-2; possible D gene TRBD1, 5 bases. V lost 7 bases, J lost 7 bases, and 16 bases lay in between. Germline V gene lookup returns CDR1 SQVTM and CDR2 ANQGSEA. The CDR3 has 12 amino acids. This chain's CDR3 is CSAEPGVRGYTF. CDR3 nucleotides: TGCAGCGCAGAACCGGGGGTTCGTGGCTACACCTTC.

This chain joins TRBV19 and TRBJ1-2, with D unclear. With 0 bases removed from V and 8 bases from J, the gap between germline ends came to 13 bases. Germline lookup yields CDR1 LNHDA and CDR2 SQIVND (reference sequence). This CDR3 has 14 residues. This CDR3 reads CASSIDHMTLGYTF. CDR3 in DNA: TGTGCCAGTAGTATAGATCATATGACCCTGGGCTACACCTTC.

A note on this clone: Other DNA sequences from this sample encode an identical CDR3 as well. The chain employs TRBV18 and TRBJ1-2; 8 nucleotides line up with TRBD1. Germline-derived CDR1 and CDR2 are KGHSH and LQKENI. J was trimmed by 4 bases and V by 6 bases; bases with no gene match: 7. The CDR3 has 14 residues. CDR3 sequence: CASSPGQGLYGYTF. The DNA of the CDR3 is TGTGCCAGCTCTCCTGGACAGGGACTCTATGGCTACACCTTC.

This clone was counted a few times. V usage is TRBV4-3 and J usage is TRBJ1-2; the match to TRBD1 covers 7 bases. This CDR3 is 15 amino acids long. After removal of 0 bases from V and 3 bases from J, the junction contained 4 bases not matched to a gene. CDR1 is LGHNA and CDR2 is YSLEER in the germline V gene. CDR3 bases: TGCGCCAGCAGCCAAGAGGCGGGGACAGACTATGGCTACACCTTC. This translates into CASSQEAGTDYGYTF.

The chain has TRBV6-5 and TRBJ1-2; 11 bases are a match to TRBD1. The CDR3 runs 15 residues. Germline CDR1 and CDR2: MNHEY and SVGAGI. The ends lost 2 bases at V and 5 bases at J; junction bases unmatched: 4. CDR3 in DNA: TGTGCCAGCAGTTACAAGGGACAGGGGGTGTATGGCTACACCTTC. This sequence encodes CASSYKGQGVYGYTF.

This clone was detected only once. CDR3 sequence: CSIRDAGTGRGYTF. In nucleotides, the CDR3 is TGCAGCATTCGGGACGCAGGGACGGGTCGAGGCTACACCTTC. The rearrangement joins TRBV29-1 to TRBJ1-2, with a possible D match to TRBD1 (5 bases). The CDR3 spans 14 residues. CDR1 SQVTM and CDR2 ANQGSEA come from the germline V gene. Trimming cost V 8 bases and J 8 bases, with 24 bases left between them.

The chain recombines TRBV2 with TRBJ2-5; the D gene is possibly TRBD1 (5 bases). Trimming pared 3 bases from V and 5 bases from J, leaving 7 bases between. The CDR3 loop spans 12 amino acids. Germline CDR1 SNHLY, CDR2 FYNNEI. Here the CDR3 reads CASSEAGETQYF. The CDR3 nucleotides read TGTGCCAGCAGTGAGGCAGGGGAGACCCAGTACTTC.

V usage is TRBV5-4 and J usage is TRBJ2-1, with D perhaps matching TRBD1 (6 bases). The CDR3 has 13 amino acids. Looked up from germline, CDR1 is SGHNT and CDR2 is YYREEE (reference sequence). The germline V and J ends were trimmed by 5 bases and 1 base, with 7 bases remaining between them. CDR3 protein: CASSRGSYNEQFF. CDR3 bases: TGTGCCAGCAGTAGGGGGTCCTACAATGAGCAGTTCTTC.

The CDR3 nucleotides read TGTGCCAGCAGCTCCAGACAGGGGGGCAGTAGGATTCAGTACTTC. Its protein is CASSSRQGGSRIQYF. This chain joins TRBV7-2 and TRBJ2-4; 9 nucleotides agree with TRBD1. Germline assignment: CDR1 SGHTA and CDR2 FQGNSA. J lost 10 bases, V lost 4 bases, and 11 bases had no gene match. The CDR3 has 15 amino acids.

The chain recombines TRBV5-5 with TRBJ2-7; tentatively, D is TRBD2 (7 bases). CDR1 SGHKS and CDR2 YYEKEE come from the germline V gene (reference sequence). CDR3 size: 15 residues. V lost 6 bases, J lost 4 bases, and 20 bases lay in between. CDR3 loop: CASINPGGKGYEQYF. The CDR3 DNA follows: TGTGCCAGCATCAACCCGGGGGGCAAGGGGTACGAGCAGTACTTC.

The rearrangement uses TRBV29-1 and TRBJ1-1, with TRBD1 as a possible D gene (6 bases). This CDR3 has 15 amino acids. Germline lookup yields CDR1 SQVTM and CDR2 ANQGSEA. The V and J ends lost 4 bases and 5 bases respectively, with 20 bases between them. CDR3 region: CSVGQVLTGGTEAFF. The CDR3 coding sequence is TGCAGCGTTGGACAGGTGCTGACCGGGGGGACTGAAGCTTTCTTT.